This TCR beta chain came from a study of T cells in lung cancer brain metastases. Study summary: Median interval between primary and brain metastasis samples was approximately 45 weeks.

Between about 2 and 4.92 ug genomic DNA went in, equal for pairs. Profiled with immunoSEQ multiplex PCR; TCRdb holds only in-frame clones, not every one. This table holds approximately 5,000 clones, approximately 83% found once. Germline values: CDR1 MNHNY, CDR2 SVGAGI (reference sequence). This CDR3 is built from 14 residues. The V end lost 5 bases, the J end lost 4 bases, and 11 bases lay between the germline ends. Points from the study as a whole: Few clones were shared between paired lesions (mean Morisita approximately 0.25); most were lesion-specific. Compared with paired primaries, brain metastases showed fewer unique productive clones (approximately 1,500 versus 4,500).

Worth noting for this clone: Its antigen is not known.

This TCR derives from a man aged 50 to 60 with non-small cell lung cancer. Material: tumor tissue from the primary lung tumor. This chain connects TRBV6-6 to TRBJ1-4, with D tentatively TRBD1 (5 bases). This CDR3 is CASSPGTHNEKLFF. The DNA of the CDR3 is TGTGCCAGCAGTCCCGGGACGCATAATGAAAAACTGTTTTTT.